This is a list of T cell receptor beta chains from one sample in a study of T cell changes during pregnancy in multiple sclerosis. The data were produced by immunoSEQ multiplex PCR, yet TCRdb's version contains in-frame clones alone and is incomplete. The table lists over 80,000 clones, less than 95% of them singletons. Specimen: peripheral blood, collected in the second trimester of pregnancy. These receptors all come from a female donor in good health, enrolled as a control in a pregnancy study. Each CDR3 is given with its conserved first and last residue. D genes are given only for firm matches. Some rows mark clone size as missing; the rest say once, few, many or name a class of expanded clone.

NA | TRBJ2-3 | NA | TRBV4-3 | TGCGCCAGCAGCCAAGTACGGGGGTTTGGGGGGGATACGCAGTATTTT | CASSQVRGFGGDTQYF
NA | TRBJ1-3 | TRBD1 | TRBV11-2 | TGTGCCAGCAGCTTAGCCGCGGGACAGATCTCTGGAAACACCATATATTTT | CASSLAAGQISGNTIYF
NA | TRBJ1-6 | TRBD1 | TRBV19 | TGTGCCAGTTCTCACGACAGGGGAAATTCACCCCTCCACTTT | CASSHDRGNSPLHF
NA | TRBJ2-5 | NA | TRBV23-1 | TGCGCCAGCAGCATCAAAGAGACCCAGTACTTC | CASSIKETQYF
NA | TRBJ2-2 | TRBD1 | TRBV11-3 | TGTGCCAGCAGCTTAGCTGCGGGACAGGGCCCCACCGGGGAGCTGTTTTTT | CASSLAAGQGPTGELFF
NA | TRBJ1-4 | NA | TRBV25-1 | TGTGCCAGCAGGGGCAACTTAGGACGGACAGATAATGAAAAACTGTTTTTT | CASRGNLGRTDNEKLFF
once | TRBJ2-4 | TRBD2 | TRBV5-6 | TGTGCCAGCAGCCCTCGGTGGGGGGGACTAGCCAAAAACATTCAGTACTTC | CASSPRWGGLAKNIQYF
NA | TRBJ2-7 | TRBD2 | TRBV10-3 | TGTGCCATCAGTGAGTTTAGCGGGAGGGCCGACGAGCAGTACTTC | CAISEFSGRADEQYF
NA | TRBJ1-2 | NA | TRBV5-4 | TGTGCCAGCAGCTTGGCTTTGCCAGGGGAAGTGGGCTACACCTTC | CASSLALPGEVGYTF
NA | TRBJ2-7 | NA | TRBV29-1 | TGCAGCGCGCTCCGGGGGGCGTCCTACGAGCAGTACTTC | CSALRGASYEQYF
once | TRBJ2-1 | NA | TRBV4-1 | TGCGCCAGCAGCCAAGGGACAGACTCCTACAATGAGCAGTTCTTC | CASSQGTDSYNEQFF
NA | TRBJ1-3 | NA | TRBV19 | TGTGCCAGTAGCGTGGAACAGCCTGGAAACACCATATATTTT | CASSVEQPGNTIYF
NA | TRBJ2-1 | NA | TRBV15 | TGTGCCACCAGCTCTAGGAGAGACAATGAGCAGTTCTTC | CATSSRRDNEQFF
NA | TRBJ1-1 | TRBD1 | TRBV27 | TGTGCCAGCAGTTTGGGACAGGGGCCGACTGAAGCTTTCTTT | CASSLGQGPTEAFF
NA | TRBJ2-5 | NA | TRBV11-2 | TGTGCCAGCAGCTTTTACAGAGAAGAGGAGACCCAGTACTTC | CASSFYREEETQYF
NA | TRBJ2-7 | NA | TRBV25-1 | TGTGCCACATCAAGCCAAGTATACGAGCAGTACTTC | CATSSQVYEQYF
NA | TRBJ1-3 | TRBD1 | TRBV5-4 | TGTGCCAGCAGCTCCCGCGGGGACAGAAAATCGAAAGTCGACACCATATATTTT | CASSSRGDRKSKVDTIYF
once | TRBJ1-6 | NA | TRBV19 | TGTGCCAGTAGTATCGAGCGGACAGCGAATTCACCCCTCCACTTT | CASSIERTANSPLHF
NA | TRBJ1-2 | TRBD1 | TRBV7-9 | TGTGCCAGCAGCCCCAGGGACAGGGGGCGCAGCTATGGCTACACCTTC | CASSPRDRGRSYGYTF
NA | TRBJ1-1 | TRBD1 | TRBV11-3 | TGTGCCAGCAGCTTAGACAGGGGGCTGGAAGCTTTCTTT | CASSLDRGLEAFF
NA | TRBJ1-4 | TRBD1 | TRBV9 | TGTGCCAGCAGCGGGGGGGACAGACGAAATGAAAAACTGTTTTTT | CASSGGDRRNEKLFF
NA | TRBJ1-3 | TRBD1 | TRBV2 | TGTGCCAGCAGCGACCGGGTGGGACAGGTCTCAGGAAACACCATATATTTT | CASSDRVGQVSGNTIYF
once | TRBJ1-5 | NA | TRBV27 | TGTGCCAGCAGTTTAGGGACTTACAAGGGCGATCAGCCCCAGCATTTT | CASSLGTYKGDQPQHF
NA | TRBJ1-3 | NA | TRBV7-2 | TGTGCCAGCAGCTTAGCGCAGTCCCAAGGAAACACCATATATTTT | CASSLAQSQGNTIYF
once | TRBJ1-5 | NA | TRBV2 | TGTGCCAGTACCGGTAGGGGTAGCAATCAGCCCCAGCATTTT | CASTGRGSNQPQHF
NA | TRBJ2-1 | NA | TRBV5-1 | TGCGCCAGCAGCTTGAGAACAGGACACAATGAGCAGTTCTTC | CASSLRTGHNEQFF
NA | TRBJ2-5 | NA | TRBV5-1 | TGCGCCAGCAGCATCACAGGACGGCTATTACAAGAGACCCAGTACTTC | CASSITGRLLQETQYF
NA | TRBJ2-7 | TRBD2 | TRBV5-1 | TGCGCCAGCAGCTTGGGTGTGGTGAGCGGGAGAACAAACGAGCAGTACTTC | CASSLGVVSGRTNEQYF
NA | TRBJ2-2 | TRBD1 | TRBV6-1 | TGTGCCAGCAGTGAATTTGGGACAGCGAACACCGGGGAGCTGTTTTTT | CASSEFGTANTGELFF
NA | TRBJ2-1 | NA | TRBV7-6 | TGTGCCAGCAGCTCCCTCCCTTTGGAGCGGAATGAGCAGTTCTTC | CASSSLPLERNEQFF
NA | TRBJ2-7 | TRBD1 | TRBV11-2 | TGTGCCAGCAGCTTAGGGGGACAGGAAGGGCAGTACTTC | CASSLGGQEGQYF
NA | TRBJ2-2 | NA | TRBV5-1 | TGCGCCAGCAGCTTGGCCGGCGGGAACGGGGAGCTGTTTTTT | CASSLAGGNGELFF
NA | TRBJ2-5 | TRBD2 | TRBV11-2 | TGTGCCAGCAGCTGGAGGACTAGCGGGAGGGGCGGAGAGACCCAGTACTTC | CASSWRTSGRGGETQYF
NA | TRBJ2-2 | NA | TRBV6-6 | TGTGCCAGCCTACCATTACAGGGTTCCGGGGAGCTGTTTTTT | CASLPLQGSGELFF
NA | TRBJ1-2 | NA | TRBV7-9 | TGTGCCAGCAGCTTAGCGGAGGGGCGAGACACCTTC | CASSLAEGRDTF
NA | TRBJ2-2 | TRBD1 | TRBV6-5 | TGTGCCAGCAGGGCCTCCACAGGGGTGTGGGGGGAGCTGTTTTTT | CASRASTGVWGELFF
NA | TRBJ2-2 | NA | TRBV5-4 | TGTGCCAGCAGCTTGGATGGTAGGAACACCGGGGAGCTGTTTTTT | CASSLDGRNTGELFF
NA | TRBJ2-3 | TRBD1 | TRBV11-3 | TGTGCCAGCAGCTCTGGCTTTAGGACAGGAACTTCAGATACGCAGTATTTT | CASSSGFRTGTSDTQYF
NA | TRBJ2-1 | NA | TRBV5-4 | TGTGCCAGCAGCCCCGCGGGGAATGAGCAGTTCTTC | CASSPAGNEQFF
NA | TRBJ1-4 | TRBD1 | TRBV7-9 | TGTGCCAGCAGCTTAGCATATAAGACAGGGCGGGATGAAAAACTGTTTTTT | CASSLAYKTGRDEKLFF
NA | TRBJ2-7 | NA | TRBV6-1 | TGTGCCAGCAGTGTCCTTCGGAGCTCCTACGAGCAGTACTTC | CASSVLRSSYEQYF
NA | TRBJ2-2 | NA | TRBV18 | TGTGCCAGCTCACCAGGGGAGTATCACACCGGGGAGCTGTTTTTT | CASSPGEYHTGELFF
once | TRBJ1-5 | NA | TRBV30 | TGTGCCTGGAGCGGGAACGGCAATCAGCCCCAGCATTTT | CAWSGNGNQPQHF
once | TRBJ2-7 | NA | TRBV25-1 | TGTGCCAGCAGTGAATGGGGCAGGTTCGACGAGCAGTACTTC | CASSEWGRFDEQYF
NA | TRBJ1-2 | NA | TRBV4-1 | TGCGCCAGCAGCCCCCAGGGGAACTATGGCTACACCTTC | CASSPQGNYGYTF
few | TRBJ1-2 | NA | TRBV4-1 | TGCGCCAGCAGCCAAGATCAGTCAGGGCGTGTAAACTATGGCTACACCTTC | CASSQDQSGRVNYGYTF
NA | TRBJ2-4 | NA | TRBV6-5 | TGTGCCAGCAGTCACTCGCGAGCCAAAAACATTCAGTACTTC | CASSHSRAKNIQYF
NA | TRBJ1-2 | TRBD1 | TRBV27 | TGTGCCAGCAGACGGACGGGACAGGGGGAATATGGCTACACCTTC | CASRRTGQGEYGYTF
NA | TRBJ2-7 | TRBD1 | TRBV9 | TGTGCCAGCAGCGTAGCCCCCGACAGGGTGGCCTACGAGCAGTACTTC | CASSVAPDRVAYEQYF
once | TRBJ1-1 | NA | TRBV5-1 | TGCGCCAGCAGCTCAGGGGCCGTGAACACTGAAGCTTTCTTT | CASSSGAVNTEAFF
NA | TRBJ2-1 | TRBD1 | TRBV11-3 | TGTGCCAGCAGCCCCACAAGGACAGGGGTTGAGCAGTTCTTC | CASSPTRTGVEQFF
NA | TRBJ1-1 | TRBD1 | TRBV6-5 | TGTGCCAGCAGTCAGGGACAGAGGGAGACTGAAGCTTTCTTT | CASSQGQRETEAFF
NA | TRBJ2-1 | NA | TRBV4-1 | TGCGCCAGCAGCGCAGACTACAATGAGCAGTTCTTC | CASSADYNEQFF
NA | TRBJ1-5 | NA | TRBV5-1 | TGCGCCAGCAGCCCCACACCGGGGACAAGCAATCAGCCCCAGCATTTT | CASSPTPGTSNQPQHF
once | TRBJ2-7 | NA | TRBV5-4 | TGTGCCAGCAGCTTGGGACTGAATTCCTACGAGCAGTACTTC | CASSLGLNSYEQYF
NA | TRBJ1-4 | TRBD1 | TRBV19 | TGTGCCAGCCGACGACAGGGGGTCGAAAAACTGTTTTTT | CASRRQGVEKLFF
NA | TRBJ2-2 | TRBD2 | TRBV7-9 | TGTGCCAGCAGCCCCTACGGGGGGATTTCGAACACCGGGGAGCTGTTTTTT | CASSPYGGISNTGELFF
NA | TRBJ2-7 | NA | TRBV7-2 | TGTGCCAGCAGCTTGGAGGGGGCCGCAGCCTACGAGCAGTACTTC | CASSLEGAAAYEQYF